This section outlines one TCR beta chain sequence together with its context. The study assigned cohorts using participant-reported clinical history. The source of the sample is a study of blood T cell repertoires in COVID-19. Overall study: Spain, Italy and the United States supplied samples that represented acute and convalescent COVID-19. PBMCs, B-cell-depleted T cells, or T cells were the source of the cDNA or gDNA that made up the material.

Germline CDR1 SEHNR, CDR2 FQNEAQ (reference sequence). The CDR3 totals 15 residues. Between the trimmed V and J ends, which lost 3 bases and 2 bases, there was a span of 11 bases. Sequencing was performed with immunoSEQ multiplex PCR; in TCRdb, only in-frame clones are kept and a portion is missing. The sample carries about 82,000 clones, about 89% recorded once. This TCR was recovered from a woman aged 50 to 65 with acute COVID-19. The gene calls are TRBV7-9 and TRBJ1-3; tentative D call: TRBD1 (6 bases). The specimen sequenced was PBMCs or T cells enriched from blood (not recorded which). Written as DNA, the CDR3 is TGTGCCAGCAGCTTCGAGACAGGACCTGGAAACACCATATATTTT. It encodes CASSFETGPGNTIYF. Variable domain in full (rest from reference TRBV7-9 and TRBJ1-3): DTGVSQNPRHKITKRGQNVTFRCDPISEHNRLYWYRQTLGQGPEFLTYFQNEAQLEKSRLLSDRFSAERPKGSFSTLEIQRTEQGDSAMYLCASSFETGPGNTIYFGEGSWLTVV.